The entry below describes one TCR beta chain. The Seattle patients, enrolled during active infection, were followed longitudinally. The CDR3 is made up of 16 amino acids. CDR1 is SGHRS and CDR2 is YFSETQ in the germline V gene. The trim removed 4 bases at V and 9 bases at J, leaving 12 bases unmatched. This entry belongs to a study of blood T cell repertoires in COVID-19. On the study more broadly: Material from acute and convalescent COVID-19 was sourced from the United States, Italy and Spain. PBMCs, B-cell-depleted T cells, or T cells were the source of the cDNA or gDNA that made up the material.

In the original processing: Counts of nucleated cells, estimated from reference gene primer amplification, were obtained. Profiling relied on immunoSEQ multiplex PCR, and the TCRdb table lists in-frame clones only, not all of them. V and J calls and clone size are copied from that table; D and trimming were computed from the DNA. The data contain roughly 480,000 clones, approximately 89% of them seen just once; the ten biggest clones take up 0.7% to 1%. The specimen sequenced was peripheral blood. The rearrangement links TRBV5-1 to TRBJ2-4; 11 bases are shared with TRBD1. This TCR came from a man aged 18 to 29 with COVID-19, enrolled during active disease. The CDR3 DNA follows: TGCGCCAGCAGCCCTGGACAGGGGGCATTCCCCGGCATTCAGTACTTC. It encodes CASSPGQGAFPGIQYF. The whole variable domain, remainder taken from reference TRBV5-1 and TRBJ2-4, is KAGVTQTPRYLIKTRGQQVTLSCSPISGHRSVSWYQQTPGQGLQFLFEYFSETQRNKGNFPGRFSGRQFSNSRSEMNVSTLELGDSALYLCASSPGQGAFPGIQYFGAGTRLSVL.